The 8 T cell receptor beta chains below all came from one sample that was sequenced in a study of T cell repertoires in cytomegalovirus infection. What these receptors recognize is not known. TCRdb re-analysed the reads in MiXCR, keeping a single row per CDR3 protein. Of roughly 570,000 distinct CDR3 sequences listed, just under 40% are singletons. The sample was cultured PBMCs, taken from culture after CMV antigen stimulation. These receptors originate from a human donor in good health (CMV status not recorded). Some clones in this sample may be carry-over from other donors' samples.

Written as DNA, the CDR3 is TGCAGTGCTACGACAGACTTGTTCTTTGAAGCTTTCTTT. It is translated as CSATTDLFFEAFF. The V gene is TRBV20-1, the J gene TRBJ1-1; D is possibly TRBD1 (5 bases). V lost 4 bases to trimming and J lost 7 bases, with 16 bases between them. The length of the CDR3 is 13 residues. Germline CDR1 DFQATT, CDR2 SNEGSKA (reference sequence).

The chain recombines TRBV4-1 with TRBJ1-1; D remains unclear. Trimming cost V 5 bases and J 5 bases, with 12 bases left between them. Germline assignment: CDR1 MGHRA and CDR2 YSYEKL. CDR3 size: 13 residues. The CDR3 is CASSEGRSTEAFF. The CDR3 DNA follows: TGCGCCAGCAGCGAAGGACGGAGTACTGAAGCTTTCTTT.

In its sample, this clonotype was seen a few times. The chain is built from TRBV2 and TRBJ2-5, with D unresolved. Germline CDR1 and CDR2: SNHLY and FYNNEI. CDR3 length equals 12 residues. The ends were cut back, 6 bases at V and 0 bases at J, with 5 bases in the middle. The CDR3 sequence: CASSQYQETQYF. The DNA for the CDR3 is TGTGCCAGCAGCCAGTACCAAGAGACCCAGTACTTC.

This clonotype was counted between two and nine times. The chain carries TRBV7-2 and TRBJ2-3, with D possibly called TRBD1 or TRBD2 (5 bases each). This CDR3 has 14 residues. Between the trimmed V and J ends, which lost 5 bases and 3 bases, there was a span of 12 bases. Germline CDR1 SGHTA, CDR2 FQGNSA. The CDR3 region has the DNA TGTGCCAGCAGCCAGGGAGCAGGTACAGATACGCAGTATTTT. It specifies CASSQGAGTDTQYF.

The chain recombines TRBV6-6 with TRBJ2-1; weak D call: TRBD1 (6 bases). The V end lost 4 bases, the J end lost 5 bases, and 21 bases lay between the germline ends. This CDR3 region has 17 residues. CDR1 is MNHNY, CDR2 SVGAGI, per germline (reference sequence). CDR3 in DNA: TGTGCCAGCAGTTTTTCACAGGGCCCTCTCCTACACAATGAGCAGTTCTTC. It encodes CASSFSQGPLLHNEQFF.

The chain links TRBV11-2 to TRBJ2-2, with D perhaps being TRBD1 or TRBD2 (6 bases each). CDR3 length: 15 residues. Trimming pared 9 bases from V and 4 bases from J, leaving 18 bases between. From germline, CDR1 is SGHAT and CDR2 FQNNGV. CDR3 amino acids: CASFRGGGFTGELFF. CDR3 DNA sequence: TGTGCCAGTTTTAGAGGGGGAGGATTCACCGGGGAGCTGTTTTTT. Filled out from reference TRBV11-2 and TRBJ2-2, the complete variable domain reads EAGVAQSPRYKIIEKRQSVAFWCNPISGHATLYWYQQILGQGPKLLIQFQNNGVVDDSQLPKDRFSAERLKGVDSTLKIQPAKLEDSAVYLCASFRGGGFTGELFFGEGSRLTVL.

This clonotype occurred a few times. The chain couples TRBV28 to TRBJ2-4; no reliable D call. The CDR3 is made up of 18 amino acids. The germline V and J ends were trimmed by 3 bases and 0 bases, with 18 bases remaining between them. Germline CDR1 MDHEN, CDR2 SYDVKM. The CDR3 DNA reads TGTGCCAGCAGTTTGCCCTACCGCGGCGTTCTAGCCAAAAACATTCAGTACTTC. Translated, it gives CASSLPYRGVLAKNIQYF.

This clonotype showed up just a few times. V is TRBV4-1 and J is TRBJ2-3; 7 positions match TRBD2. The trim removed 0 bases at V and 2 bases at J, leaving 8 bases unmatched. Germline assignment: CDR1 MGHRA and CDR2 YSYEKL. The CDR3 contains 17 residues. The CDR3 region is CASSQESGLLHTDTQYF. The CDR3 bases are TGCGCCAGCAGCCAAGAGTCGGGACTACTCCACACAGATACGCAGTATTTT.